A selection of T cell receptor beta chains follows, all from one sample in a study of T-cell reconstitution after alpha-beta-depleted transplantation in children. Each CDR3 protein gets one entry after TCRdb re-called the PCR reads with MiXCR. This sample has 350,000 to 450,000 distinct CDR3 sequences; around 21% occur once, and the top ten carry 3.8%. The source was PBMCs from the stem cell graft donor, collected from the stem cell graft. The origin of the receptors is a human donor who donated a stem cell graft to a child with acute myeloid leukemia. The CDR3 runs from the conserved cysteine through the conserved F or W. A D gene is named only where the DNA matches it firmly. Size tells how often a clone was seen (once, few, many) or the class of an expanded clone, and some rows leave it out.

CDR3 length	D gene	clone size	V gene	J gene	CDR3 protein	CDR3 DNA
17	NA	NA	TRBV10-2	TRBJ2-1	CASSESVGVVPYNEQFF	TGCGCCAGCAGTGAGTCCGTGGGAGTCGTCCCCTACAATGAGCAGTTCTTC
13	NA	NA	TRBV12-3/TRBV12-4	TRBJ1-1	CASSTGTVSEAFF	TGTGCCAGCAGTACCGGGACGGTATCTGAAGCTTTCTTT
18	TRBD2	NA	TRBV5-6	TRBJ2-3	CASSLATGIAGASDTQYF	TGTGCCAGCAGCTTGGCTACAGGAATAGCGGGAGCTTCAGATACGCAGTATTTT
12	NA	many	TRBV20-1	TRBJ1-1	CSARVNSPEAFF	TGCAGTGCTAGAGTAAATTCGCCTGAAGCTTTCTTT
16	TRBD2	NA	TRBV9	TRBJ2-1	CASSVGTSGSQNEQFF	TGTGCCAGCAGCGTCGGGACTAGCGGGAGTCAGAATGAGCAGTTCTTC
13	NA	once	TRBV11-2	TRBJ2-7	CASSLEAWHEQYF	TGTGCCAGCAGCTTAGAGGCTTGGCACGAGCAGTACTTC
16	TRBD2	few	TRBV12-3/TRBV12-4	TRBJ2-5	CASSTTLAGVRETQYF	TGTGCCAGCAGCACCACGCTAGCGGGAGTGAGGGAGACCCAGTACTTC
13	TRBD2	many	TRBV20-1	TRBJ2-5	CSARVLAGETQYF	TGCAGTGCTAGAGTACTAGCGGGAGAGACCCAGTACTTC
17	TRBD1	many	TRBV29-1	TRBJ2-1	CSVDSTRTGAMWNEQFF	TGCAGCGTTGATAGTACCCGGACAGGGGCGATGTGGAATGAGCAGTTCTTC
15	TRBD1	NA	TRBV28	TRBJ2-1	CASTEGAGLISEQFF	TGTGCCAGCACTGAGGGGGCCGGACTTATTTCCGAGCAGTTCTTC
15	NA	NA	TRBV4-3	TRBJ2-7	CASSQDWGLRREQYF	TGCGCCAGCAGCCAAGATTGGGGGCTTAGGCGCGAGCAGTACTTC
17	NA	few	TRBV4-1	TRBJ2-1	CASSQDSGDRFYNEQFF	TGCGCCAGCAGCCAAGATTCGGGGGACAGATTCTACAATGAGCAGTTCTTC
14	TRBD2	many	TRBV5-4	TRBJ2-3	CASSPDLAGLAGYF	TGTGCCAGCAGCCCCGACTTAGCGGGCCTCGCAGGGTATTTT
14	TRBD2	many	TRBV20-1	TRBJ2-1	CSASYGTRVNEQFF	TGCAGTGCTAGTTATGGGACTAGGGTCAATGAGCAGTTCTTC
16	TRBD2	few	TRBV5-1	TRBJ2-1	CASSLRTSEFYNEQFF	TGCGCCAGCAGCTTAAGGACTAGCGAATTCTACAATGAGCAGTTCTTC
16	NA	few	TRBV4-3	TRBJ2-3	CASSQMRAGGTDTQYF	TGCGCCAGCAGCCAGATGAGGGCAGGGGGGACAGATACGCAGTATTTT
16	TRBD2	many	TRBV5-5	TRBJ2-1	CASSSGTSGSFDEQFF	TGTGCCAGCAGCTCTGGGACTAGCGGGAGTTTTGATGAGCAGTTCTTC
14	TRBD2	NA	TRBV29-1	TRBJ2-7	CSVDTSGRGREQYF	TGCAGCGTGGATACTAGCGGGAGGGGCAGGGAGCAGTACTTC
15	TRBD2	NA	TRBV12-3/TRBV12-4	TRBJ2-3	CASSFESGDTDTQYF	TGTGCCAGCAGTTTTGAAAGCGGGGACACAGATACGCAGTATTTT
12	NA	many	TRBV29-1	TRBJ2-7	CSVENAAYEQYF	TGCAGCGTTGAGAACGCAGCCTACGAGCAGTACTTC
15	NA	NA	TRBV15	TRBJ1-5	CATSRAIGGVQPQHF	TGTGCCACCAGCAGAGCCATAGGCGGGGTTCAGCCCCAGCATTTT
15	NA	few	TRBV25-1	TRBJ2-7	CASSDPDSSPYEQYF	TGTGCCAGCAGTGACCCCGACAGTTCCCCCTACGAGCAGTACTTC
14	TRBD1	many	TRBV29-1	TRBJ2-3	CSVDRQGARDTQYF	TGCAGCGTTGACAGGCAGGGGGCTAGAGATACGCAGTATTTT
12	TRBD1	NA	TRBV12-3/TRBV12-4	TRBJ1-1	CASRPRDRDAFF	TGTGCCAGCAGACCCCGGGACAGGGATGCTTTCTTT
16	NA	once	TRBV5-1	TRBJ1-2	CASSFWPTRIRYGYTF	TGCGCCAGCAGCTTCTGGCCAACCCGGATTAGGTATGGCTACACCTTC
14	NA	NA	TRBV18	TRBJ1-1	CASSRGTNGAEAFF	TGTGCCAGCTCACGAGGGACAAACGGGGCTGAAGCTTTCTTT
12	NA	many	TRBV12-3/TRBV12-4	TRBJ2-3	CASSNVGDTQYF	TGTGCCAGCAGCAACGTGGGAGATACGCAGTATTTT
14	NA	many	TRBV12-3/TRBV12-4	TRBJ2-5	CASSLARYQETQYF	TGTGCCAGCAGTTTAGCCAGGTACCAAGAGACCCAGTACTTC
16	NA	many	TRBV29-1	TRBJ2-1	CSVFDDRVVSYNEQFF	TGCAGCGTTTTTGATGACAGAGTTGTCTCCTACAATGAGCAGTTCTTC
12	NA	many	TRBV12-3/TRBV12-4	TRBJ2-7	CASSLEEYEQYF	TGTGCCAGCAGTTTAGAAGAGTACGAGCAGTACTTC
16	TRBD1	NA	TRBV7-2	TRBJ1-6	CASSLAGTGGNSPLHF	TGTGCCAGCAGCTTAGCGGGGACAGGTGGTAATTCACCCCTCCACTTT
17	TRBD2	NA	TRBV4-2	TRBJ2-2	CASSRWNSGMNTGELFF	TGTGCCAGCAGCCGCTGGAATAGCGGGATGAACACCGGGGAGCTGTTTTTT
13	NA	NA	TRBV5-1	TRBJ2-7	CASSFGGGGEQYF	TGCGCCAGCAGCTTCGGAGGGGGAGGCGAGCAGTACTTC
13	NA	NA	TRBV30	TRBJ2-7	CAWSLDRNYEQYF	TGTGCCTGGAGCCTAGACCGAAACTACGAGCAGTACTTC
16	NA	few	TRBV25-1	TRBJ2-1	CASSDIGTPPYNEQFF	TGTGCCAGCAGTGATATTGGGACACCTCCCTACAATGAGCAGTTCTTC
16	TRBD2	few	TRBV6-1	TRBJ2-7	CASARKNSGDSYEQYF	TGTGCCAGCGCCCGTAAGAATAGCGGGGACTCCTACGAGCAGTACTTC
15	TRBD2	few	TRBV28	TRBJ2-3	CASRVGLAGADTQYF	TGTGCCAGCAGGGTGGGACTAGCGGGTGCAGATACGCAGTATTTT
15	TRBD2	NA	TRBV7-2	TRBJ2-1	CASSTLGLADNEQFF	TGTGCCAGCAGCACCCTAGGACTAGCTGATAATGAGCAGTTCTTC
16	TRBD2	NA	TRBV12-3/TRBV12-4	TRBJ2-3	CASSFWLAALADTQYF	TGTGCCAGCAGTTTCTGGCTAGCGGCTTTGGCAGATACGCAGTATTTT
14	NA	few	TRBV20-1	TRBJ1-4	CSARHGQLNEKLFF	TGCAGTGCTAGACACGGACAGTTAAATGAAAAACTGTTTTTT
17	NA	NA	TRBV18	TRBJ2-1	CASSPQSIQSSYNEQFF	TGTGCCAGCTCACCCCAGTCCATACAGAGCTCCTACAATGAGCAGTTCTTC
15	TRBD2	few	TRBV12-3/TRBV12-4	TRBJ2-3	CASSPGLARTDTQYF	TGTGCCAGCAGTCCCGGACTAGCGCGCACAGATACGCAGTATTTT
12	NA	NA	TRBV24-1	TRBJ2-7	CATSGSSHEQYF	TGTGCCACCAGTGGGTCTAGCCACGAGCAGTACTTC
16	TRBD1	NA	TRBV15	TRBJ2-1	CATSRDRQGAYNEQFF	TGTGCCACCAGCAGAGACCGACAGGGCGCCTACAATGAGCAGTTCTTC
13	NA	many	TRBV2	TRBJ2-7	CASTLRGSYEQYF	TGTGCCAGCACCTTACGGGGATCCTACGAGCAGTACTTC
14	NA	NA	TRBV11-2	TRBJ2-7	CASSYNTGAYEQYF	TGTGCCAGCAGCTATAACACAGGTGCCTACGAGCAGTACTTC
13	NA	NA	TRBV7-6	TRBJ2-7	CASSLAGKYEQYF	TGTGCCAGCAGCTTAGCTGGGAAATACGAGCAGTACTTC
14	NA	few	TRBV28	TRBJ2-7	CASSLFDPGYEQYF	TGTGCCAGCAGTTTATTCGACCCTGGATACGAGCAGTACTTC
17	NA	NA	TRBV5-1	TRBJ2-4	CASSFIPEDVAKNIQYF	TGCGCCAGCAGCTTTATCCCCGAGGATGTAGCCAAAAACATTCAGTACTTC
15	NA	NA	TRBV10-3	TRBJ2-3	CAISLSASGTDTQYF	TGTGCCATCAGTCTTTCGGCTAGCGGCACAGATACGCAGTATTTT
14	TRBD2	few	TRBV20-1	TRBJ2-1	CSASLGLAGGEQFF	TGCAGTGCTAGTCTAGGACTAGCGGGAGGTGAGCAGTTCTTC
14	NA	many	TRBV5-1	TRBJ2-7	CASSLGLVNYEQYF	TGCGCCAGCAGCTTGGGCCTAGTGAACTACGAGCAGTACTTC
12	NA	few	TRBV12-3/TRBV12-4	TRBJ2-1	CASRGVDNEQFF	TGTGCCAGCAGGGGGGTGGACAATGAGCAGTTCTTC
16	NA	few	TRBV4-2	TRBJ2-3	CASSQDGTGNTDTQYF	TGTGCCAGCAGCCAAGATGGCACAGGAAACACAGATACGCAGTATTTT
15	TRBD2	NA	TRBV7-9	TRBJ2-3	CAIHPTAGEADTQYF	TGTGCCATTCACCCGACGGCGGGAGAAGCGGATACGCAGTATTTT
18	TRBD2	NA	TRBV6-1	TRBJ2-2	CASSPPGLAGGPSGELFF	TGTGCCAGCAGTCCACCGGGACTAGCGGGAGGGCCTAGCGGGGAGCTGTTTTTT
14	NA	many	TRBV9	TRBJ2-7	CASSPLSGDYEQYF	TGTGCCAGCAGCCCCCTGTCGGGGGACTACGAGCAGTACTTC